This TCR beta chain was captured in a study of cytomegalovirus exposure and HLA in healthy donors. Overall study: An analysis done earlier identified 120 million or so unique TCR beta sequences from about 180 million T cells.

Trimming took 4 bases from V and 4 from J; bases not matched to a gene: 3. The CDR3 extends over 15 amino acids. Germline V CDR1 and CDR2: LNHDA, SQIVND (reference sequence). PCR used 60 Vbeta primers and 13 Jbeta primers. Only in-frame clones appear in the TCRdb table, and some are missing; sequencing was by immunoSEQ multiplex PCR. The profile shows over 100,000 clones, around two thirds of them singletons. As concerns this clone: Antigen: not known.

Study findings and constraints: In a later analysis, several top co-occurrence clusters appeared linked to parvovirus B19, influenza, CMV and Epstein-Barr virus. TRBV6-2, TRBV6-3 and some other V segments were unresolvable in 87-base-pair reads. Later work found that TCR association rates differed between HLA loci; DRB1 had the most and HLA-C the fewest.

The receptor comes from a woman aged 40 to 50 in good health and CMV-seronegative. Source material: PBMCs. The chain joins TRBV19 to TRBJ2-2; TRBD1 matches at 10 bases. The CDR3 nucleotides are TGTGCCAGTAGTACCGGGGACAGGGGCACCGGGGAGCTGTTTTTT. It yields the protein CASSTGDRGTGELFF.